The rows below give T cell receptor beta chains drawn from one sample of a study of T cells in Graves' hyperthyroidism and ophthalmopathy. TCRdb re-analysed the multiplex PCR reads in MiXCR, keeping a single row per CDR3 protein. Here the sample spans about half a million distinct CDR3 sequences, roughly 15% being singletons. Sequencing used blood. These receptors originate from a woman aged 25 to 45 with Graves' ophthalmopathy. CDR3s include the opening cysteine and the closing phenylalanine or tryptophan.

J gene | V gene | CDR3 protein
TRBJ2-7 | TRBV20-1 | CSASKTSYEQYF
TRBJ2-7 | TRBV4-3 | CASSQRERSYEQYF
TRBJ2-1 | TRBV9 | CASSLSGGPSSYNEQFF
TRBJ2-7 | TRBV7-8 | CASSHSPEGAYEQYF
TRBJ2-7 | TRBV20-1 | CSAADTSYEQYF
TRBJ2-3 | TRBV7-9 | CASSLAEGGPDTQYF
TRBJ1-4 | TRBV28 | CASSFIQPGTNEKLFF
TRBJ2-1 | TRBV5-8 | CASSSNYRDRGLHSYNEQFF
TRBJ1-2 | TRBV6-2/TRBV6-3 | CASRKTSQDLNYGYTF
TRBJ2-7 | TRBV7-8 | CASSSRPAGEYEQYF
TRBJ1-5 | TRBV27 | CASSLGQGSNQPQHF
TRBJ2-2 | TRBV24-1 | CATSGGTGDNTGELFF
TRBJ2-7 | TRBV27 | CASSPTDYSYEQYF
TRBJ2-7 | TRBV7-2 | CASSRAATYEQYF
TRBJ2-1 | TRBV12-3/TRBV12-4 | CASSLFKSGEQFF
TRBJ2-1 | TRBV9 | CASSVSGRTGEQFF
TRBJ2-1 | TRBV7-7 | CASSLASSGSEQFF
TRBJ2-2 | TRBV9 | CASSVGGNANTGELFF
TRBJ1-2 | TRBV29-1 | CSVEGYRGYYGYTF
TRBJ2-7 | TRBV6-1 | CASSGAAGLGTYEQYF
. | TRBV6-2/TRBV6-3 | CASRDSPYEQFF
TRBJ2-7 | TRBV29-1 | CSARDSDYEQYF
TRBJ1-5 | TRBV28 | CASSEGGNQPQHF
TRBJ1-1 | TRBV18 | CASSPPRTGRNTEAFF
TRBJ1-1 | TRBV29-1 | CSGTGTEAFF
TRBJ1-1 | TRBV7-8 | CASSFYFEAFF
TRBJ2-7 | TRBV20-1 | CSASKIQRANEQYF
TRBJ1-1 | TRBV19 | CASEGGTSEAFF
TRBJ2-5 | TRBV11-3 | CASSLGTDQETQYF
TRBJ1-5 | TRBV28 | CASRTGFGNQPQHF
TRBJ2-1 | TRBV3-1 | CAGSQLSGGEGEQFF
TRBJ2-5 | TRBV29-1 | CSVTDVAWQETQYF
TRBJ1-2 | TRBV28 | CASSLLSSGGGYTF
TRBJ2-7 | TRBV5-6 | CASSLRWGRDEQYF
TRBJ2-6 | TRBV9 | CASSVGTSGANVLTF
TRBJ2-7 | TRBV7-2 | CASSLGSLGEQYF
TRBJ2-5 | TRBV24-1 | CATSDSGSQETQYF
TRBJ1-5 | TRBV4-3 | CASSQGLAGNQPQHF
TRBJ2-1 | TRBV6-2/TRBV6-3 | CASLLAGEGNEQFF
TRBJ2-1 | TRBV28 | CASSRTGGGEQFF
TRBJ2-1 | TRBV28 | CASKPSDSYNEQFF
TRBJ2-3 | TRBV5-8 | CASSLIGEISTDTQYF
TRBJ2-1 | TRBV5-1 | CASSLDREYEQFF
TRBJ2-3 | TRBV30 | CAWSVTGGSTDTQYF
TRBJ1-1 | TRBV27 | CASSITGVGTEAFF